This passage covers 19 T cell receptor beta chains from one sample sequenced in a study of blood T cell repertoires in COVID-19. Only in-frame clones appear in the TCRdb table, and some are missing; sequencing was by immunoSEQ multiplex PCR. The table lists over 150,000 clones, 85% to 95% of them singletons. Specimen: peripheral blood. The origin of the receptors is a man in his forties or fifties with acute or convalescent COVID-19.

V is TRBV15 and J is TRBJ2-3; 11 bases line up with TRBD1. Germline V gene data show CDR1 as LNHNV and CDR2 as YYDKDF (reference sequence). CDR3 length: 18 residues. The V segment lost 0 bases and the J segment 5 bases; nucleotides outside the gene matches: 10. The CDR3 spells CATSRDLDRGLLGDTQYF. The DNA for the CDR3 is TGTGCCACCAGCAGAGATTTGGACAGGGGGCTTTTGGGAGATACGCAGTATTTT.

This clone showed up just once. The chain recombines TRBV19 with TRBJ2-6; possible D gene TRBD1, 5 bases. Germline CDR1 reads LNHDA; CDR2 reads SQIVND (reference sequence). The CDR3 is 15 amino acids. Trimming left V 4 bases short and J 2 bases short, with 9 bases between. This CDR3 is CASSTQGTGANVLTF. CDR3 coding DNA: TGTGCCAGTAGTACTCAGGGAACTGGGGCCAACGTCCTGACTTTC.

The chain employs TRBV24-1 and TRBJ1-1; D is uncertain. Trimming took off 3 bases at V and 1 base at J, with 5 bases between the two ends. The length of the CDR3 is 13 residues. Germline lookup yields CDR1 KGHDR and CDR2 SFDVKD. The CDR3 spells CATSDNKNTEAFF. In nucleotides, the CDR3 is TGTGCCACCAGTGATAACAAGAACACTGAAGCTTTCTTT.

The rearrangement uses TRBV5-1 and TRBJ2-1, with 8 bases that match TRBD2. CDR3 length equals 15 residues. Germline CDR1 and CDR2: SGHRS and YFSETQ. V trimming: 0 bases; J trimming: 7 bases; junction bases outside the gene matches: 6. The CDR3 DNA sequence: TGCGCCAGCAGCTTGGCAGCGGGAGTAGTGAATGAGCAGTTCTTC. Translated: CASSLAAGVVNEQFF.

The chain carries TRBV7-8 and TRBJ2-2; D might be TRBD2 (6 bases). V was shortened by 3 bases and J by 2 bases, with 13 bases between the two germline ends. The CDR3 is made up of 16 amino acids. The germline CDR1 and CDR2 sequences are SGHVS and FQNEAQ. The CDR3 sequence is CASSLRGQPNTGELFF. In DNA, the CDR3 is TGTGCCAGCAGCTTGCGGGGTCAACCCAACACCGGGGAGCTGTTTTTT.

This chain joins TRBV5-1 and TRBJ2-3; tentatively, D is TRBD2 (5 bases). Between the trimmed V and J ends, which lost 4 bases and 4 bases, there was a span of 16 bases. Germline lookup yields CDR1 SGHRS and CDR2 YFSETQ. This CDR3 has 15 residues. CDR3 nucleotide sequence: TGCGCCAGCAGCGAGGACGTCGCGGGCTCAGATACGCAGTATTTT. Residues: CASSEDVAGSDTQYF. The whole variable domain, remainder taken from reference TRBV5-1 and TRBJ2-3, is KAGVTQTPRYLIKTRGQQVTLSCSPISGHRSVSWYQQTPGQGLQFLFEYFSETQRNKGNFPGRFSGRQFSNSRSEMNVSTLELGDSALYLCASSEDVAGSDTQYFGPGTRLTVL.

The rearrangement joins TRBV6-5 to TRBJ2-5; D not certain. CDR3 size: 12 residues. Germline CDR1 reads MNHEY; CDR2 reads SVGAGI. V was trimmed by 8 bases and J by 4 bases, leaving 11 bases between them. The CDR3, as DNA: TGTGCCAGCCTAAGATCGCTAGAGACCCAGTACTTC. As protein: CASLRSLETQYF.

The sample holds one count of this clone. V and J are TRBV19 and TRBJ1-5, with 7 bases aligning to TRBD1. Germline-derived CDR1 and CDR2 are LNHDA and SQIVND (reference sequence). This CDR3 region has 13 residues. The V gene end was trimmed by 8 bases and the J gene end by 6 bases; junction bases not matched to a gene: 7. CDR3 nucleotide sequence: TGTGCCAGTTTTAGACAGGGCAGTCAGCCCCAGCATTTT. Protein: CASFRQGSQPQHF.

The chain is built from TRBV5-5 and TRBJ2-7; tentatively, D is TRBD2 (5 bases). The germline gives CDR1 SGHKS, CDR2 YYEKEE (reference sequence). Trimming took 1 base from V and 5 from J, leaving 13 bases between them. This CDR3 has 14 residues. In DNA form, the CDR3 reads TGTGCCAGCAGCTTGTGGCCGGGAAGGGACGAGCAGTACGTC. Translated: CASSLWPGRDEQYV.

The rearrangement links TRBV7-6 to TRBJ1-5, with 7 nucleotides matching TRBD1. Germline assignment: CDR1 SGHVS and CDR2 FNYEAQ. The CDR3 sequence is 14 residues long. After removal of 5 bases from V and 2 bases from J, the junction contained 3 bases not matched to a gene. CDR3 coding DNA: TGTGCCAGCAGCGACAGGGTGGGCAATCAGCCCCAGCATTTT. Translated: CASSDRVGNQPQHF. Variable domain in full (rest from reference TRBV7-6 and TRBJ1-5): GAGVSQSPRYKVTKRGQDVALRCDPISGHVSLYWYRQALGQGPEFLTYFNYEAQQDKSGLPNDRFSAERPEGSISTLTIQRTEQRDSAMYRCASSDRVGNQPQHFGDGTRLSIL.

This rearrangement joins TRBV18 to TRBJ1-1; D gene ambiguous. This CDR3 is built from 12 residues. V dropped 5 bases and J dropped 1 base, with 5 bases sitting between them. In germline, CDR1 is KGHSH, CDR2 LQKENI. DNA of the CDR3: TGTGCCAGCTCATACACGAACACTGAAGCTTTCTTT. Its protein product is CASSYTNTEAFF. The whole variable domain, filled in from reference TRBV18 and TRBJ1-1, reads NAGVMQNPRHLVRRRGQEARLRCSPMKGHSHVYWYRQLPEEGLKFMVYLQKENIIDESGMPKERFSAEFPKEGPSILRIQQVVRGDSAAYFCASSYTNTEAFFGQGTRLTVV.

This clone has only a few counts. This sequence joins TRBV11-2 and TRBJ1-3, with 7 bases that match TRBD1. The ends lost 5 bases at V and 2 bases at J; junction bases unmatched: 3. Germline CDR1 and CDR2: SGHAT and FQNNGV. This CDR3 has 14 residues. CDR3 in amino acids: CASSRGTAGNTIYF. CDR3 sequence (DNA): TGTGCCAGCAGCCGCGGGACAGCTGGAAACACCATATATTTT.

The rearrangement links TRBV7-2 to TRBJ2-7; 7 nucleotides line up with TRBD1. From germline, CDR1 is SGHTA and CDR2 FQGNSA. V lost 5 bases, J lost 0 bases, and 7 bases stayed unmatched. The CDR3 is 15 amino acids. CDR3 sequence: CASSGPGTASYEQYF. DNA of the CDR3: TGTGCCAGCAGCGGACCCGGGACAGCCTCCTACGAGCAGTACTTC.

The rearrangement links TRBV7-9 to TRBJ2-5; a possible D gene is TRBD2 (6 bases). The germline gives CDR1 SEHNR, CDR2 FQNEAQ (reference sequence). V lost 4 bases and J 2 bases, leaving 11 bases between the germline ends. CDR3 length equals 14 residues. The chain's CDR3 is CASSYGTQQETQYF. The CDR3 region has the DNA TGTGCCAGCAGCTACGGGACTCAACAAGAGACCCAGTACTTC.

The rearrangement joins TRBV7-3 to TRBJ2-1; D gene unclear. V shed 1 base and J shed 0 bases, with 10 bases lying between them. The CDR3 has 16 residues. Germline lookup yields CDR1 SGHTA and CDR2 FQGTGA. The DNA for the CDR3 is TGTGCCAGCAGCTTAATGGGCCCGAGCTCCTACAATGAGCAGTTCTTC. Translated, it gives CASSLMGPSSYNEQFF.

This sequence joins TRBV5-1 and TRBJ1-5; 7 bases align to TRBD1. Germline CDR1 and CDR2: SGHRS and YFSETQ. V lost 4 bases, J lost 3 bases, and 4 bases stayed unmatched. The CDR3 has 14 residues. The CDR3 region has the DNA TGCGCCAGCAGCCCCGGGACAGCCAATCAGCCCCAGCATTTT. Its translation: CASSPGTANQPQHF.

This clone was seen more than once but under ten times. The chain has TRBV19 and TRBJ2-7; tentatively, D is TRBD1 (6 bases). There are 16 residues in the CDR3. With 3 bases removed from V and 3 bases from J, the gap between germline ends came to 18 bases. Germline assignment: CDR1 LNHDA and CDR2 SQIVND (reference sequence). The CDR3 spells CASSIRYSDRYYEQYF. The CDR3, as DNA: TGTGCCAGTAGTATCAGGTACTCGGACAGATACTACGAGCAGTACTTC.

V and J are TRBV4-2 and TRBJ1-5; D is uncertain. V was trimmed by 1 base and J by 0 bases, leaving 7 bases between them. The germline CDR1 and CDR2 sequences are LGHNA and YNFKEQ. CDR3 length equals 15 residues. In DNA form, the CDR3 reads TGTGCCAGCAGCCAAGGGAGGTATAGCAATCAGCCCCAGCATTTT. It encodes CASSQGRYSNQPQHF.

This clone was counted once. This chain links TRBV4-3 with TRBJ2-5, with a possible D match to TRBD2 (5 bases). The CDR3 consists of 16 residues. V was clipped by 0 bases and J by 2 bases, with 13 bases between them. Germline CDR1 reads LGHNA; CDR2 reads YSLEER. The CDR3 loop is CASSQERGLRQETQYF. The CDR3, as DNA: TGCGCCAGCAGCCAAGAACGTGGACTGAGGCAAGAGACCCAGTACTTC.